The 22 T cell receptor beta chains presented below share a single source sample, sequenced in a study of CD8 T cells in Susac syndrome. Reverse transcription of about 0.5 to 1 ug RNA was carried out with random hexamers. TCRdb fed the immunoSEQ multiplex PCR reads into MiXCR, producing one record per CDR3 protein. The table shows over 150,000 distinct CDR3 sequences, with about 93% occurring only once. Sequencing input: CD4+ T cells from PBMCs. Source of these receptors: a human donor with multiple sclerosis.

The V gene is TRBV19, the J gene TRBJ1-2; 10 bases fit TRBD1. This CDR3 is 15 amino acids long. The junction had 7 bases not matched to a gene; V was cut back by 7 bases and J by 2 bases. Germline V gene lookup returns CDR1 LNHDA and CDR2 SQIVND (reference sequence). In DNA form, the CDR3 reads TGTGCCAGTATCAAGGGACAGGGGCGAAACTATGGCTACACCTTC. Its protein is CASIKGQGRNYGYTF.

The rearrangement uses TRBV28 and TRBJ1-1; 8 bases agree with TRBD1. V was clipped by 6 bases and J by 10 bases; unmatched bases: 10. CDR1 MDHEN and CDR2 SYDVKM come from the germline V gene. The CDR3 runs 13 residues. Here the CDR3 reads CASRGTGELSAFF. CDR3 nucleotide sequence: TGTGCCAGCAGGGGGACAGGAGAGCTGTCAGCTTTCTTT.

The genes are TRBV12-3 or TRBV12-4 and TRBJ2-3, with a weak D call TRBD2 (5 bases). The V gene lost 6 bases and the J gene lost 0 bases, with 13 bases spanning the gap. The CDR3 runs 15 residues. Here the CDR3 reads CASRPAGSSTDTQYF. DNA for the CDR3: TGTGCCAGCAGGCCCGCGGGTTCTAGCACAGATACGCAGTATTTT.

The V gene is TRBV5-4, the J gene TRBJ2-7; TRBD1 matches 10 bases. Germline trimming cut 6 bases from V and 2 bases from J; bases unmatched to any gene: 5. The length of the CDR3 is 14 residues. CDR1 and CDR2 (germline): SGHNT, YYREEE (reference sequence). For the CDR3, the DNA is TGTGCCAGCACCGACAGGGGGCGACCCTACGAGCAGTACTTC. Protein product: CASTDRGRPYEQYF.

This chain joins TRBV12-3 or TRBV12-4 and TRBJ2-7, with D possibly being TRBD1 or TRBD2 (5 bases each). V was cut by 3 bases and J by 3 bases, with 12 bases left in between. The CDR3 loop spans 14 amino acids. The CDR3 sequence is CASSLGDGVYEQYF. The DNA of the CDR3 is TGTGCCAGCAGTTTGGGGGATGGCGTCTACGAGCAGTACTTC.

The V and J genes are TRBV29-1 and TRBJ2-5; the match to TRBD1 covers 9 bases. This CDR3 contains 16 residues. Germline trimming cut 3 bases from V and 4 bases from J; bases unmatched to any gene: 12. In germline, CDR1 is SQVTM, CDR2 ANQGSEA. This CDR3 reads CSVDATGGGWGETQYF. The CDR3 DNA sequence: TGCAGCGTTGACGCCACAGGGGGCGGGTGGGGAGAGACCCAGTACTTC. Drawing the rest from reference TRBV29-1 and TRBJ2-5, the complete variable domain is SAVISQKPSRDICQRGTSLTIQCQVDSQVTMMFWYRQQPGQSLTLIATANQGSEATYESGFVIDKFPISRPNLTFSTLTVSNMSPEDSSIYLCSVDATGGGWGETQYFGPGTRLLVL.

This chain links TRBV3-1 with TRBJ1-1; the match to TRBD1 covers 7 bases. The ends lost 2 bases at V and 11 bases at J; junction bases unmatched: 11. CDR3 length: 14 residues. The V gene's germline CDR1 is LGHDT and CDR2 YNNKEL (reference sequence). CDR3 region: CASSQRQGSSLAFF. CDR3 DNA sequence: TGTGCCAGCAGCCAAAGACAGGGATCAAGCCTTGCTTTCTTT.

CDR3 sequence reads: CASSLSSDRTDTQYF. The CDR3 DNA reads as TGTGCCAGCAGCTTATCGTCTGACCGGACAGATACGCAGTATTTT. The chain has TRBV11-1 and TRBJ2-3, with no clear D. The V and J ends lost 2 bases and 3 bases respectively, with 12 bases between them. Germline-derived CDR1 and CDR2 are SGHAT and FQDESV (reference sequence). There are 15 residues in the CDR3.

This chain connects TRBV3-1 to TRBJ1-6, with a tentative D call TRBD1 (6 bases). Germline V gene lookup returns CDR1 LGHDT and CDR2 YNNKEL (reference sequence). The CDR3 length is 16 residues. V lost 1 base to trimming and J lost 5 bases, with 12 bases between them. CDR3 coding DNA: TGTGCCAGCAGCCAAGGTGGGGGACACCATAATTCACCCCTCCACTTT. As protein: CASSQGGGHHNSPLHF.

The V call is TRBV2, the J call TRBJ2-1; D is uncertain. Germline V gene data show CDR1 as SNHLY and CDR2 as FYNNEI. The ends were cut back, 0 bases at V and 10 bases at J, with 7 bases in the middle. The CDR3 runs 12 residues. The CDR3, as DNA: TGTGCCAGCAGTGAAGCAGTGAGAGAGCAGTTCTTC. The encoded protein is CASSEAVREQFF. Filled out from reference TRBV2 and TRBJ2-1, the complete variable domain reads EPEVTQTPSHQVTQMGQEVILRCVPISNHLYFYWYRQILGQKVEFLVSFYNNEISEKSEIFDDQFSVERPDGSNFTLKIRSTKLEDSAMYFCASSEAVREQFFGPGTRLTVL.

J is TRBJ2-2 and V is TRBV4-3; D gene ambiguous. Trimming removed 0 bases at V and 1 base at J, with 12 bases between. Germline V CDR1 and CDR2: LGHNA, YSLEER. The CDR3 length is 17 residues. CDR3 in DNA: TGCGCCAGCAGCCAAGAGATAGGTTTCGGGAACACCGGGGAGCTGTTTTTT. This gives the protein CASSQEIGFGNTGELFF.

The chain uses TRBV7-2 and TRBJ2-5; 7 bases line up with TRBD1. This CDR3 contains 14 residues. With V trimmed by 6 bases and J by 0 bases, 4 bases remained unmatched. CDR1 and CDR2 from the germline V gene are SGHTA and FQGNSA. CDR3 protein: CASSKGQNQETQYF. For the CDR3, the DNA is TGTGCCAGCAGTAAGGGACAGAACCAAGAGACCCAGTACTTC.

The chain joins TRBV20-1 to TRBJ2-7; the match to TRBD1 covers 7 bases. Germline lookup yields CDR1 DFQATT and CDR2 SNEGSKA (reference sequence). This CDR3 is 15 amino acids long. V was clipped by 7 bases and J by 6 bases; unmatched bases: 18. CDR3 amino acids: CSGGPQLTGVGEQYF. CDR3 coding DNA: TGCAGTGGGGGCCCCCAATTAACAGGGGTGGGCGAGCAGTACTTC.

This clonotype was detected only a few times. This chain links TRBV15 with TRBJ2-7, with 7 bases identical to TRBD2. The germline V gene encodes CDR1 LNHNV and CDR2 YYDKDF (reference sequence). Germline trimming cut 2 bases from V and 11 bases from J; bases unmatched to any gene: 6. There are 12 residues in the CDR3. CDR3 bases: TGTGCCACCAGCAGAAGGGAGGGAGAGAAGTACTTC. The encoded protein is CATSRREGEKYF.

The chain uses TRBV11-2 and TRBJ2-7; the D gene is possibly TRBD1 (7 bases). The length of the CDR3 is 15 residues. The ends were cut back, 5 bases at V and 4 bases at J, with 18 bases in the middle. From germline, CDR1 is SGHAT and CDR2 FQNNGV. For the CDR3, the DNA is TGTGCCAGCAGCCTGGCCAGGGGGGAGACGTACGAGCAGTACTTC. Its protein product is CASSLARGETYEQYF.

The chain uses TRBV6-6 and TRBJ2-5; D remains ambiguous. The CDR3 sequence is 16 residues long. Per the germline V gene, CDR1 is MNHNY and CDR2 is SVGAGI (reference sequence). Trimming shortened V by 2 bases and J by 0 bases, and 13 bases separated the two germline ends. CDR3 in amino acids: CASSYPRGSYQETQYF. The DNA for the CDR3 is TGTGCCAGCAGTTACCCCCGCGGATCCTACCAAGAGACCCAGTACTTC.

V gene TRBV6-6 combines with J gene TRBJ1-5, with D tentatively TRBD1 (5 bases). Germline assignment: CDR1 MNHNY and CDR2 SVGAGI (reference sequence). The CDR3 loop spans 14 amino acids. Trimming left V 2 bases short and J 6 bases short, with 11 bases between. CDR3 residues: CASSYDSPGQPQHF. CDR3 sequence (DNA): TGTGCCAGCAGTTACGACAGTCCTGGTCAGCCCCAGCATTTT.

This rearrangement joins TRBV9 to TRBJ2-2; no clear D. The V end was cut by 4 bases, the J end by 6 bases, with 7 bases between. Per germline, CDR1 SGDLS and CDR2 YYNGEE. The CDR3 covers 12 residues. Written as DNA, the CDR3 is TGTGCCAGCAGCCCCCTCTCCGGGGAGCTGTTTTTT. Encoded protein: CASSPLSGELFF.

CDR3: CASSLRGTPSSYEQYF. The CDR3 region has the DNA TGTGCCAGCAGCTTAAGGGGGACTCCGAGCTCCTACGAGCAGTACTTC. The V and J genes are TRBV7-2 and TRBJ2-7; TRBD1 or TRBD2 may be the D gene (6 bases each). The CDR3 is made up of 16 amino acids. Germline V CDR1 and CDR2: SGHTA, FQGNSA. Between the trimmed V and J ends, which lost 2 bases and 0 bases, there was a span of 14 bases.

The gene calls are TRBV20-1 and TRBJ2-7; TRBD1 matches 12 bases. This CDR3 has 16 amino acids. The J segment lost 2 bases and the V segment lost 1 base, leaving 6 bases of the junction unmatched. The germline gives CDR1 DFQATT, CDR2 SNEGSKA (reference sequence). This chain's CDR3 is CSARGPGTGGPYEQYF. The CDR3 region has the DNA TGCAGTGCTAGAGGCCCAGGGACAGGGGGCCCCTACGAGCAGTACTTC.

The chain uses TRBV28 and TRBJ1-3, with a possible D match to TRBD1 (5 bases). CDR3 length equals 15 residues. Trimming left V 2 bases short and J 3 bases short, with 11 bases between. Per the germline V gene, CDR1 is MDHEN and CDR2 is SYDVKM. The DNA of the CDR3 is TGTGCCAGCAGTTTAACGGTCAGGGTTGGAAACACCATATATTTT. This encodes CASSLTVRVGNTIYF.

The V call is TRBV27, the J call TRBJ2-1, with TRBD2 matching over 8 bases. Trimming cost V 5 bases and J 13 bases; bases outside gene matches: 10. The CDR3 covers 13 residues. The germline CDR1 and CDR2 sequences are MNHEY and SMNVEV (reference sequence). DNA of the CDR3: TGTGCCAGCAGTACCCCCGGGAGGGCATATCAGTTCTTC. Translation: CASSTPGRAYQFF.